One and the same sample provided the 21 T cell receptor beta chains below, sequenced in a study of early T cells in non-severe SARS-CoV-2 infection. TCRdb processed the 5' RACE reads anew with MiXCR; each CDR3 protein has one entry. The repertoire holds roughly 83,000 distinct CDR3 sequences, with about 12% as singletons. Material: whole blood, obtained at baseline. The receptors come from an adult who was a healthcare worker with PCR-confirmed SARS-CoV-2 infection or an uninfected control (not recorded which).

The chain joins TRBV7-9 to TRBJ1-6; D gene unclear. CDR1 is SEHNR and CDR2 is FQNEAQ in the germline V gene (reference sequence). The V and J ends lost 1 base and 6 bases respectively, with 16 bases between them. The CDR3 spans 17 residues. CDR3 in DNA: TGTGCCAGCAGCTTAGGGCCCCCAAGGGATGGTAATTCACCCCTCCACTTT. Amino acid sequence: CASSLGPPRDGNSPLHF.

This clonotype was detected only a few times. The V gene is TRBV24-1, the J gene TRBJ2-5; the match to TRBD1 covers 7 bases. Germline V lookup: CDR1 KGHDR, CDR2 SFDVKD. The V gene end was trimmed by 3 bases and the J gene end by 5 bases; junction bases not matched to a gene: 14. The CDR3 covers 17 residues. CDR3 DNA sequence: TGTGCCACCAGTGATGTGCGAAGTGACAGGGTGCAGGAGACCCAGTACTTC. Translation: CATSDVRSDRVQETQYF.

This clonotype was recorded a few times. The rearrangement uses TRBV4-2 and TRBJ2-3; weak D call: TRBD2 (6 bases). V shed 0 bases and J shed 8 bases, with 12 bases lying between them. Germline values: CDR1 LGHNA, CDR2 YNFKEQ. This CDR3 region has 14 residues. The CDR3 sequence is CASSQEGLTGTQYF. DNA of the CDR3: TGTGCCAGCAGCCAAGAGGGACTGACGGGTACGCAGTATTTT.

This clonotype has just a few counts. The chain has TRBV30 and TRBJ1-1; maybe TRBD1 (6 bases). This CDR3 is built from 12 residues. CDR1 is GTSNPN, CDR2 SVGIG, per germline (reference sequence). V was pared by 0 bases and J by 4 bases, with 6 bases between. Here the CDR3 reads CAWSVGATEAFF. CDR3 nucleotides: TGTGCCTGGAGTGTGGGGGCCACTGAAGCTTTCTTT.

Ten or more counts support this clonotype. The CDR3 sequence: CASSRDSQSTGELFF. As DNA, the CDR3 is TGTGCCAGCAGCCGGGACAGCCAATCAACCGGGGAGCTGTTTTTT. J is TRBJ2-2 and V is TRBV2; 7 bases are a match to TRBD1. J lost 5 bases, V lost 6 bases, and 9 bases had no gene match. CDR1 is SNHLY and CDR2 is FYNNEI in the germline V gene. The CDR3 is made up of 15 amino acids. Full variable domain (remainder filled in from reference TRBV2 and TRBJ2-2): EPEVTQTPSHQVTQMGQEVILRCVPISNHLYFYWYRQILGQKVEFLVSFYNNEISEKSEIFDDQFSVERPDGSNFTLKIRSTKLEDSAMYFCASSRDSQSTGELFFGEGSRLTVL.

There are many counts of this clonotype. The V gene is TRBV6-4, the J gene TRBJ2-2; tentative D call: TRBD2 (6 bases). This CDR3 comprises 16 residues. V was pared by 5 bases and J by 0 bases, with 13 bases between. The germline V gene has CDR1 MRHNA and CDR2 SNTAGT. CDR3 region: CASSPSGLPNTGELFF. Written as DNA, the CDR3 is TGTGCCAGCAGTCCCTCGGGACTTCCGAACACCGGGGAGCTGTTTTTT.

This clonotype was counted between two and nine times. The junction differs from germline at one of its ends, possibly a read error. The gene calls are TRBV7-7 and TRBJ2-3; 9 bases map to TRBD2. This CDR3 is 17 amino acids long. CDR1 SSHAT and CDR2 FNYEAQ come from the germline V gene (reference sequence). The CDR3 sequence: CASSLGVAGGPADTQYF. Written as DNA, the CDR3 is TGTGCTAGCAGCTTAGGGGTTGCGGGAGGGCCGGCAGATACGCAGTATTTT.

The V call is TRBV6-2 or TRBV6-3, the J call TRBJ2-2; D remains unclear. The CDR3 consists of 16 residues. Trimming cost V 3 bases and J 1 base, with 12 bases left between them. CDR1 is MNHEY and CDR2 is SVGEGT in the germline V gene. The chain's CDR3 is CASSYWALLNTGELFF. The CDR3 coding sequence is TGTGCCAGCAGTTATTGGGCGCTCCTGAACACCGGGGAGCTGTTTTTT.

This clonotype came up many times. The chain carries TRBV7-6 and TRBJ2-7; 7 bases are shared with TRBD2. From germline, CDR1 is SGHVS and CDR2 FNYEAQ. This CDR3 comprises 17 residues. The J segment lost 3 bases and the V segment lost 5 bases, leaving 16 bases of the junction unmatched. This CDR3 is CASSPVFMTGGRYEQYF. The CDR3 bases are TGTGCCAGCAGCCCGGTTTTTATGACGGGGGGACGCTACGAGCAGTACTTC.

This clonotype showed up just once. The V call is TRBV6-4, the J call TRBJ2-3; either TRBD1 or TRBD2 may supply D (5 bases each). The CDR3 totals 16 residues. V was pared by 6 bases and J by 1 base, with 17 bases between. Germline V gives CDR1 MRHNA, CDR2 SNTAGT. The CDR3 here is CASRTQGRVCTDTQYF. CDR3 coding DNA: TGTGCCAGCAGAACGCAGGGACGGGTGTGCACAGATACGCAGTATTTT.

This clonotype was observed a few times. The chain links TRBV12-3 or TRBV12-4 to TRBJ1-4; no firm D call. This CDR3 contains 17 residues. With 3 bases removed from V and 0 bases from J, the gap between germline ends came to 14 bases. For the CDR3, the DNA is TGTGCCAGCAGTTTGGACGCCTGGGTAGCAACTAATGAAAAACTGTTTTTT. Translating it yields CASSLDAWVATNEKLFF.

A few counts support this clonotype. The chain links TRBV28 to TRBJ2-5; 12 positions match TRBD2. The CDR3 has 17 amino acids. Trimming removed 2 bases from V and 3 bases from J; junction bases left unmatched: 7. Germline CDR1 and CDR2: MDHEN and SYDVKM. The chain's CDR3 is CASSLPSGGVVKETQYF. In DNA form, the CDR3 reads TGTGCCAGCAGTTTACCTAGCGGGGGGGTTGTAAAAGAGACCCAGTACTTC.

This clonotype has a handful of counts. DNA for the CDR3: TGTGCCAGCAGTTACTCGAGATCAAACAATCAGCCCCAGCATTTT. Protein: CASSYSRSNNQPQHF. The gene calls are TRBV6-5 and TRBJ1-5, with D unclear. The CDR3 has 15 amino acids. The germline V and J ends were trimmed by 0 bases and 3 bases, with 9 bases remaining between them. Germline V lookup: CDR1 MNHEY, CDR2 SVGAGI.

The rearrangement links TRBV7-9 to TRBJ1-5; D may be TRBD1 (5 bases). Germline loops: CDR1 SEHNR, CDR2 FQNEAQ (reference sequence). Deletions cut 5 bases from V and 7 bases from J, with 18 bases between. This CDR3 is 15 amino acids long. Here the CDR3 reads CASSPNAGGGQPQHF. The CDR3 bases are TGTGCCAGCAGCCCCAACGCGGGGGGAGGACAGCCCCAGCATTTT.

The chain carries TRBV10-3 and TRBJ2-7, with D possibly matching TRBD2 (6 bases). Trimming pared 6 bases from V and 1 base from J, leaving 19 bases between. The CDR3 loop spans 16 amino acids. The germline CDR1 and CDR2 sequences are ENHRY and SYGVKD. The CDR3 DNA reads TGTGCCATCAGCGGAGCCGGGACTTCGACGTCCTACGAGCAGTACTTC. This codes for CAISGAGTSTSYEQYF.

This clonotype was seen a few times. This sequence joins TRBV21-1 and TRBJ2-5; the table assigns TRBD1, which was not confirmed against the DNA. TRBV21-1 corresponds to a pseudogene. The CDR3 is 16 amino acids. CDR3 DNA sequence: TGTGCCAGCAGCAGGCCGGGACAGGGGGCTGAAGAGACCCAGTACTTC. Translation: CASSRPGQGAEETQYF.

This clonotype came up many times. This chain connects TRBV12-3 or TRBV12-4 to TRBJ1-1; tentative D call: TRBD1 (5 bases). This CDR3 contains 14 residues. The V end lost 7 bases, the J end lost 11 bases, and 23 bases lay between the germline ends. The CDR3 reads CASTPAVLGQEAFF. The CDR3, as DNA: TGTGCCAGCACCCCGGCGGTCCTAGGACAAGAGGCTTTCTTT.

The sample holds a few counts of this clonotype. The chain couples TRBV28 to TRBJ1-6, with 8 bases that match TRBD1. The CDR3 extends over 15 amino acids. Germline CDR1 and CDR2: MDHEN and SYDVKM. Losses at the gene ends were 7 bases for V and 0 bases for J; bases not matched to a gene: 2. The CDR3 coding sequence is TGTGCCAGCAATCAGGGGGCCTCCTATAATTCACCCCTCCACTTT. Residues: CASNQGASYNSPLHF.

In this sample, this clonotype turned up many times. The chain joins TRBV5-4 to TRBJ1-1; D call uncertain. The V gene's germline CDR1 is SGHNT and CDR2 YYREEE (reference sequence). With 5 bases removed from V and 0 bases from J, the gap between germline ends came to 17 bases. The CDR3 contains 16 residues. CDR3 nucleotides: TGTGCCAGCAGTCCGCGGTCAGTAGACATGAACACTGAAGCTTTCTTT. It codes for CASSPRSVDMNTEAFF.

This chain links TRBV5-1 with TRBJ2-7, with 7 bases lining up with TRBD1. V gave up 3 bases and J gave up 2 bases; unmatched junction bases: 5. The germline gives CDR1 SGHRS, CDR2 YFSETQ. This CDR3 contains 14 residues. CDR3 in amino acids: CASSSPGTAYEQYF. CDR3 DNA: TGCGCCAGCAGCTCCCCCGGGACAGCCTACGAGCAGTACTTC.

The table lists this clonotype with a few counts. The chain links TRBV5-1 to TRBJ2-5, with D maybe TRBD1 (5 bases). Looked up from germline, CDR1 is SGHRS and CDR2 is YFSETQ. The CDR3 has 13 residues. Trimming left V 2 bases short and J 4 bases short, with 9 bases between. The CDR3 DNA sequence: TGCGCCAGCAGCTTCGGACACTCAGAGACCCAGTACTTC. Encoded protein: CASSFGHSETQYF.